This T cell receptor beta chain emerged from a study of T cells in Graves' hyperthyroidism and ophthalmopathy. The study's findings and limits: Ophthalmopathy, as predicted by the model, came a median approximately 6.5 months after the prediction. Patients with ophthalmopathy were separated from those with stable hyperthyroidism by a 13 V-J model.

Points on this clonotype: The antigen remains undetermined.

Looked up from germline, CDR1 is LGHDT and CDR2 is YNNKEL (reference sequence). The CDR3 extends over 16 amino acids. Trimming pared 0 bases from V and 4 bases from J, leaving 13 bases between. RNA transcripts gave rise to amplified TCR beta CDR3 regions. HTBI primers were employed in a first-round RT-PCR of the TCR CDR3. MiXCR was run by TCRdb on the multiplex PCR reads, yielding one entry per CDR3 protein. The sample shows some 570,000 distinct CDR3 sequences, under 20% of them seen only once. The chain uses TRBV3-1 and TRBJ2-1; D perhaps matches TRBD1 (5 bases). The clonotype comes from a woman between 18 and 29 years old with Graves' ophthalmopathy. Sequenced input: blood. Here the CDR3 DNA reads TGTGCCAGCAGCCAAGATCTGGGGCGAGTTTACAATGAGCAGTTCTTC. This sequence encodes CASSQDLGRVYNEQFF.